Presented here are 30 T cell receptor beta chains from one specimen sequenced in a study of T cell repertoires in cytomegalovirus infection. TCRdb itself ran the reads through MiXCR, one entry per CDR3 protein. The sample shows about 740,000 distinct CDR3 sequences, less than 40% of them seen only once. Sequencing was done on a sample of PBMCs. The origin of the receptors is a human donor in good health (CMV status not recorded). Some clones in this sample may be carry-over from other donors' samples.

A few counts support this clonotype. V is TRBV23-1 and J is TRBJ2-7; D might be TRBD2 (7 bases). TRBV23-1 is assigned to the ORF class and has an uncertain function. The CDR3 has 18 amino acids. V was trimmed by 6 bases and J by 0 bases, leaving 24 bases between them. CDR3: CASSDIRPEGEGSYEQYF. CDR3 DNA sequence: TGCGCCAGCAGCGATATACGACCGGAGGGGGAGGGCTCCTACGAGCAGTACTTC.

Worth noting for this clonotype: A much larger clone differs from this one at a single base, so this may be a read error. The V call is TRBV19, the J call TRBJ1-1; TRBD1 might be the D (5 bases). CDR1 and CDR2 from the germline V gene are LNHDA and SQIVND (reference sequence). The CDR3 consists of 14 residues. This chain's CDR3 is CAISRQGSGSEAFF. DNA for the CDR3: TGTGCCATTAGTAGGCAGGGAAGTGGTTCTGAAGCTTTCTTT.

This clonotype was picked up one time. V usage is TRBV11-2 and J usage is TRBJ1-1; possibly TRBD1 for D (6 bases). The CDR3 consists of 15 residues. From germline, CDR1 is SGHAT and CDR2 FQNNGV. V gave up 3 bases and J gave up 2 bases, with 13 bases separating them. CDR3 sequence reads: CASSLAIQGNTEAFF. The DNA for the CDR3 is TGTGCCAGCAGCTTGGCGATACAGGGAAACACTGAAGCTTTCTTT.

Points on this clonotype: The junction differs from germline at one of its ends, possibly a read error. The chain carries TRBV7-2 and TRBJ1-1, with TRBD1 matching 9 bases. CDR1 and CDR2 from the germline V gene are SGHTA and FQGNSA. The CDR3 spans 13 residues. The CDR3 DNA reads TGTGCCAGAAGCTTCGACAGGGGGACTGAATTTTTCTTT. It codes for CARSFDRGTEFFF.

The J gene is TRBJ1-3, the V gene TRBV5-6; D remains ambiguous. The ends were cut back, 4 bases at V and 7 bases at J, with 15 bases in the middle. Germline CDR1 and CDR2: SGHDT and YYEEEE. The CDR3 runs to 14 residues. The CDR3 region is CASSVEDWGNTIYF. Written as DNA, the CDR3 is TGTGCCAGCAGCGTGGAGGATTGGGGTAACACCATATATTTT.

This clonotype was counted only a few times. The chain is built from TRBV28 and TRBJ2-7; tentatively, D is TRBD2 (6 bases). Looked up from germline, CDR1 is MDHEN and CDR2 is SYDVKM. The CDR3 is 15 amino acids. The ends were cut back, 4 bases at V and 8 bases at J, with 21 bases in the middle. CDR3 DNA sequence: TGTGCCAGCAGTTATACGGTCGCGGGGACGAGAAAGCAGTACTTC. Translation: CASSYTVAGTRKQYF.

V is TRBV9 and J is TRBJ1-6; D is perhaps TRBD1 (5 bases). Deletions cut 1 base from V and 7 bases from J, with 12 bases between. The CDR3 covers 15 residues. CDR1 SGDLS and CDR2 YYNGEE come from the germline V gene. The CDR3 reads CASSVRAGPNSPLHF. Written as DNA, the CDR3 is TGTGCCAGCAGCGTAAGGGCAGGGCCCAATTCACCCCTCCACTTT.

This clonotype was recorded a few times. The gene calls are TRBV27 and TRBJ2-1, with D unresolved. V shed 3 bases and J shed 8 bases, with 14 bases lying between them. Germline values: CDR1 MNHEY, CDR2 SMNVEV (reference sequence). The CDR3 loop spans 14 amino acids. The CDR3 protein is CASSLSTPWDEQFF. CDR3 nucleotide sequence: TGTGCCAGCAGTTTGAGTACACCCTGGGATGAGCAGTTCTTC.

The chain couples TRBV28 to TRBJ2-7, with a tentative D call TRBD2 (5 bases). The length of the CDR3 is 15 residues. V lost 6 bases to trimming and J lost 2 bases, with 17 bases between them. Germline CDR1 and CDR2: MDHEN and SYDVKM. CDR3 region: CASRVSRERPYEQYF. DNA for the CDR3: TGTGCCAGCAGGGTTTCGAGGGAAAGACCCTACGAGCAGTACTTC. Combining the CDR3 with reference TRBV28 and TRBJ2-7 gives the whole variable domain DVKVTQSSRYLVKRTGEKVFLECVQDMDHENMFWYRQDPGLGLRLIYFSYDVKMKEKGDIPEGYSVSREKKERFSLILESASTNQTSMYLCASRVSRERPYEQYFGPGTRLTVT.

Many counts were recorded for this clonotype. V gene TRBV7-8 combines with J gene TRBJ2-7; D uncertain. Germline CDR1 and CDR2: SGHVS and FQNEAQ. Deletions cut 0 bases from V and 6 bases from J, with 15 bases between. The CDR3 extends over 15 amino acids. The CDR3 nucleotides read TGTGCCAGCAGCTTAGCGCCTGGATACCTAAGCGAGCAGTACTTC. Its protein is CASSLAPGYLSEQYF. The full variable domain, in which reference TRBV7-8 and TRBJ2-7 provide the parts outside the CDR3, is GAGVSQSPRYKVAKRGQDVALRCDPISGHVSLFWYQQALGQGPEFLTYFQNEAQLDKSGLPSDRFFAERPEGSVSTLKIQRTQQEDSAVYLCASSLAPGYLSEQYFGPGTRLTVT.

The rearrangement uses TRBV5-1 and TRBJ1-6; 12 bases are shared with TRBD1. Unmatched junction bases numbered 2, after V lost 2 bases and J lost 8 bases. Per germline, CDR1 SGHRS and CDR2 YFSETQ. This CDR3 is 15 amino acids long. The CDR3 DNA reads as TGCGCCAGCAGCTTCGGGACAGGGGGCTATTCACCCCTCCACTTT. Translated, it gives CASSFGTGGYSPLHF. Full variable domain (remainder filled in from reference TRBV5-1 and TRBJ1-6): KAGVTQTPRYLIKTRGQQVTLSCSPISGHRSVSWYQQTPGQGLQFLFEYFSETQRNKGNFPGRFSGRQFSNSRSEMNVSTLELGDSALYLCASSFGTGGYSPLHFGNGTRLTVT.

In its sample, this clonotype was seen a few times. The CDR3: CASSSPPYEQYF. DNA of the CDR3: TGTGCCAGCAGCTCGCCCCCCTACGAGCAGTACTTC. The chain employs TRBV5-5 and TRBJ2-7; D not certain. V lost 3 bases, J lost 2 bases, and 6 bases lay in between. The CDR3 runs to 12 residues. Germline lookup yields CDR1 SGHKS and CDR2 YYEKEE (reference sequence).

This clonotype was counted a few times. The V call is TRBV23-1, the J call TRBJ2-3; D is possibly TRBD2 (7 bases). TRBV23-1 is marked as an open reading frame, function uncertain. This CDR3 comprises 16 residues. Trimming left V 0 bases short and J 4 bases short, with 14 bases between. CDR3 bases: TGCGCCAGCAGTCAATCGAGGGGGGGTGACGCAGATACGCAGTATTTT. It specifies CASSQSRGGDADTQYF.

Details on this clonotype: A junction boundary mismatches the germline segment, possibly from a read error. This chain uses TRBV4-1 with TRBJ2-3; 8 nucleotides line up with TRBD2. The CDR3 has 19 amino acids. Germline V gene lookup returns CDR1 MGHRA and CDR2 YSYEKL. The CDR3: CASSQELAETLFSTDTQYF. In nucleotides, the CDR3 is TGTGCCAGCAGCCAAGAACTAGCGGAAACCTTATTTAGCACAGATACGCAGTATTTT.

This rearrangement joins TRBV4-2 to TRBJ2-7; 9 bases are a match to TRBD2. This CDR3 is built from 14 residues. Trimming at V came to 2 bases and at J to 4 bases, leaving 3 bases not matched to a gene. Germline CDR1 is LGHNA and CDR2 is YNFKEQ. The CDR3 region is CASSQLAGQYEQYF. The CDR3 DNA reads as TGTGCCAGCAGCCAACTAGCGGGACAGTACGAGCAGTACTTC.

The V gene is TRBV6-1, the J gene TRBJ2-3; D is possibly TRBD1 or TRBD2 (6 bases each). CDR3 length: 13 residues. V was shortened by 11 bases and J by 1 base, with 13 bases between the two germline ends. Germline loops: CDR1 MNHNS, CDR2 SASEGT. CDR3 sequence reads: CALLGGRTDTQYF. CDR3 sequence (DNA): TGTGCCTTGTTGGGGGGCCGCACAGATACGCAGTATTTT.

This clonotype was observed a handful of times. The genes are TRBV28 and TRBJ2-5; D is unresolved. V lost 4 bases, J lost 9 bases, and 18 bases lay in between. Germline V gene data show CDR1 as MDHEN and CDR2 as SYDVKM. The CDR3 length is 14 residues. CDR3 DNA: TGTGCCAGCAGTTCGCCGGACGGTAGGGTGGCCCAGTACTTC. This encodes CASSSPDGRVAQYF. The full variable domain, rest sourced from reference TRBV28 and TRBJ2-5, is DVKVTQSSRYLVKRTGEKVFLECVQDMDHENMFWYRQDPGLGLRLIYFSYDVKMKEKGDIPEGYSVSREKKERFSLILESASTNQTSMYLCASSSPDGRVAQYFGPGTRLLVL.

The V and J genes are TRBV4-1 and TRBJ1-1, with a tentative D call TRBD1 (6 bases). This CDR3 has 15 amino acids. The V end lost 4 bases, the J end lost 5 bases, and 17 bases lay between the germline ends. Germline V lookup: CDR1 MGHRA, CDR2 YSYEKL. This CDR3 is CASSPLRGAGTEAFF. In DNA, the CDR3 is TGCGCCAGCAGCCCGTTAAGGGGGGCTGGGACTGAAGCTTTCTTT.

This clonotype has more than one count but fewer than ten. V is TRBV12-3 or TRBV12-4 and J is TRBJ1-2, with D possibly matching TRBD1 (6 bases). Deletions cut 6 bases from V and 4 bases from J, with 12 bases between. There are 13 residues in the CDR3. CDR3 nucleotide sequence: TGTGCCAGCAGATCGACAGGAGCCTATGGCTACACCTTC. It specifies CASRSTGAYGYTF.

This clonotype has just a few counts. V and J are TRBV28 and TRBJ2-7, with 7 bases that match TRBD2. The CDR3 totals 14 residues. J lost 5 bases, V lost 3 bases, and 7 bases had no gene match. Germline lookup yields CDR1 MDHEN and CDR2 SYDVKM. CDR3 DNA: TGTGCCAGCAGTTTCCTTCCTAGCGGAGACGAGCAGTACTTC. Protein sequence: CASSFLPSGDEQYF.

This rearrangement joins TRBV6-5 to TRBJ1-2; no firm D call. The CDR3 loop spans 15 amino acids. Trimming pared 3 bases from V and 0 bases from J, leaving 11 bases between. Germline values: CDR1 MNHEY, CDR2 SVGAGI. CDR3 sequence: CASSYSYQTNYGYTF. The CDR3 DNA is TGTGCCAGCAGTTATTCGTACCAGACTAACTATGGCTACACCTTC.

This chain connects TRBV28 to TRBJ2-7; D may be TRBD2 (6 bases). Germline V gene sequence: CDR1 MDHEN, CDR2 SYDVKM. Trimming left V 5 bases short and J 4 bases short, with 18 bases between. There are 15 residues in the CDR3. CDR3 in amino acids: CASSGYDQRAYEQYF. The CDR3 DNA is TGTGCCAGCAGTGGGTACGACCAGCGGGCTTACGAGCAGTACTTC.

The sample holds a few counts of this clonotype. The CDR3, as DNA: TGCAGTGCTAGAGATGCATCGGGGAGGGCAGGGGCGAACACTGAAGCTTTCTTT. Amino acids: CSARDASGRAGANTEAFF. The chain combines TRBV20-1 with TRBJ1-1; weak D call: TRBD1 (6 bases). The germline V and J ends were trimmed by 0 bases and 1 base, with 21 bases remaining between them. Germline assignment: CDR1 DFQATT and CDR2 SNEGSKA (reference sequence). The CDR3 covers 18 residues.

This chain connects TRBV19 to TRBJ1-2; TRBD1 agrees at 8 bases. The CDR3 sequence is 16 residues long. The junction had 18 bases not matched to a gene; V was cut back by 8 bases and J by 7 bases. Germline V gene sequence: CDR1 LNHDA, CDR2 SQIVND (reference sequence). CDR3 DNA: TGTGCCAGTTGTACCCTCGCAGGGGGCTCGGTTTGTGGCTACACCTTC. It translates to CASCTLAGGSVCGYTF.

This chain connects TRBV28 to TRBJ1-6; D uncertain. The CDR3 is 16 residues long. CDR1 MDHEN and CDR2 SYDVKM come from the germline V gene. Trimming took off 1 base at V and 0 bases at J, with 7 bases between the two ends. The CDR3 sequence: CASSLYRSSYNSPLHF. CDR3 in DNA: TGTGCCAGCAGTTTATACCGGAGCTCCTATAATTCACCCCTCCACTTT.

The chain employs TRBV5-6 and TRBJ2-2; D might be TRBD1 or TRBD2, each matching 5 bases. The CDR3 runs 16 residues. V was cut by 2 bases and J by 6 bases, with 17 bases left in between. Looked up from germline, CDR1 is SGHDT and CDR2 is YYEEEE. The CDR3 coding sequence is TGTGCCAGCAGCTTCCACCGGGGCGCGACCTCCGGGGAGCTGTTTTTT. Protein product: CASSFHRGATSGELFF.

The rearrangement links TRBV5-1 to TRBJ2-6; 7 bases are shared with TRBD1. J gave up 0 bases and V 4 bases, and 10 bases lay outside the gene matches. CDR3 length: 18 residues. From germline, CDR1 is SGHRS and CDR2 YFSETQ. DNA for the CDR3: TGCGCCAGCAGCCGTGGGACAGAGACCAGCTCTGGGGCCAACGTCCTGACTTTC. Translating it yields CASSRGTETSSGANVLTF.

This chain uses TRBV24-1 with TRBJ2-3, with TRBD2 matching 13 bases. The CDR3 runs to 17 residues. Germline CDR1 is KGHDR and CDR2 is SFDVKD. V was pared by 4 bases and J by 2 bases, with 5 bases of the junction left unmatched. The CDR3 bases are TGTGCCACCAGTGACCCCGGACTAGCGGGGGACACAGATACGCAGTATTTT. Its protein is CATSDPGLAGDTDTQYF.

CDR3 DNA: TGTGCCAGCAGCCAGCGGGCCTTTGGGACAGGGCGCGACGAGCAGTACTTC. Residues: CASSQRAFGTGRDEQYF. V usage is TRBV14 and J usage is TRBJ2-7; 9 bases are shared with TRBD1. The V gene's germline CDR1 is SGHDN and CDR2 FVKESK. V lost 3 bases, J lost 5 bases, and 14 bases stayed unmatched. The CDR3 contains 17 residues.

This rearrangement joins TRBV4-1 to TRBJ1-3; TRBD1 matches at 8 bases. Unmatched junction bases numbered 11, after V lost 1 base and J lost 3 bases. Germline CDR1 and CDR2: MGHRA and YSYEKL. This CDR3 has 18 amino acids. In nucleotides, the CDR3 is TGCGCCAGCAGCCAAGTATCTGAGGGGACAGGACGTGGAAACACCATATATTTT. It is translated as CASSQVSEGTGRGNTIYF.